Listed below are T cell receptor beta chains from one sample, sequenced in a study of T cells after yellow fever vaccination. TCRdb independently ran MiXCR on the 5' RACE reads; one entry per CDR3 protein. The sample has some 110,000 distinct CDR3 sequences, 5.5% to 8% seen once. The starting material was CD4+ T cells sorted from PBMCs, obtained more than 35 days after the first yellow fever vaccination. The receptor set was obtained from a man between 18 and 29 years old who received the YFV17D yellow fever vaccine. Each CDR3 is given with its conserved first and last residue. The order of the fields is V gene, J gene, D gene, clone size, CDR3 DNA, CDR3 protein. D genes are given only for firm matches. Clone size is not always given. Where it is, it says once, few, many or a class for expanded clones.

>TRBV5-1|TRBJ2-5|-|many
TGCGCCAGCAGCACTAATGACAGACAAGAGACCCAGTACTTC
CASSTNDRQETQYF
>TRBV7-2|TRBJ2-2|TRBD2|many
TGTGCCAGCAGCTTGAGCGGGGGGGCCCCCGGGGAGCTGTTTTTT
CASSLSGGAPGELFF
>TRBV5-1|TRBJ2-1|TRBD2|many
TGCGCCAGCAGCTTTACGGGGGGGCCTAATGAGCAGTTCTTC
CASSFTGGPNEQFF
>TRBV11-2|TRBJ2-1|TRBD1|many
TGTGCCAGCACGCGGGACAGGTACAATGAGCAGTTCTTC
CASTRDRYNEQFF
>TRBV6-6|TRBJ1-1|-|many
TGTGCCAGCAGCTATGCGACTAACACTGAAGCTTTCTTT
CASSYATNTEAFF
>TRBV20-1|TRBJ1-2|TRBD1|-
TGCAGTGCTAGAGGTGGGACAGGGGGCTTGGATGGCTACACCTTC
CSARGGTGGLDGYTF
>TRBV15|TRBJ2-5|-|many
TGTGCCACGCGGCGCGCACGTAGGGAGACCCAGTACTTC
CATRRARRETQYF
>TRBV7-9|TRBJ1-6|TRBD1|many
TGTGCCAGCAGCTTAGGGGCCCCAGGGGGAAGTAATTCACCCCTCCACTTT
CASSLGAPGGSNSPLHF
>TRBV5-1|TRBJ2-2|-|many
TGCGCCAGCAGCTTGGACCGCCCCACCGGGGAGCTGTTTTTT
CASSLDRPTGELFF
>TRBV10-3|TRBJ1-2|-|-
TGTGCCATCGGAGGACAGACCCATTCTATCAACACCTTC
CAIGGQTHSINTF
>TRBV15|TRBJ2-3|-|-
TGTGCCACCAGCAGGGGTAACCTGTGGGCAGATACGCAGTATTTT
CATSRGNLWADTQYF
>TRBV18|TRBJ2-6|TRBD2|many
TGTGCCAGCTCACCCCGGGAGGGGTTCCTGAGCTCTGGGGCCAACGTCCTGACTTTC
CASSPREGFLSSGANVLTF
>TRBV6-2/TRBV6-3|TRBJ1-6|-|-
TGTGCCAGCAGTTACGGACACGGCACACCCCTCCACTTT
CASSYGHGTPLHF
>TRBV7-2|TRBJ2-5|TRBD1|many
TGTGCCAGCAGCCCCCGACAGGGTACGGCGGAGACCCAGTACTTC
CASSPRQGTAETQYF
>TRBV20-1|TRBJ1-2|-|-
TGCAGTGCTAGAGACCCGACAGATGGCTACACCTTC
CSARDPTDGYTF
>TRBV5-1|TRBJ2-6|TRBD2|few
TGCGCCAGCAGCTCCATTGGGGGGGGGATTACTGGGGCCAACGTCCTGACTTTC
CASSSIGGGITGANVLTF
>TRBV20-1|TRBJ2-5|-|-
TGCAGTGCTAGAGGGCGGGCAGGAAAAGAGACCCAGTACTTC
CSARGRAGKETQYF
>TRBV20-1|TRBJ1-1|-|many
TGCAGTGCGGGAGGACGAACTGAAGCTTTCTTT
CSAGGRTEAFF
>TRBV5-5|TRBJ1-5|-|many
TGTGCCAGCAGCTCCAGACAGGAGGGGGATAGAAATCAGCCCCAGCATTTT
CASSSRQEGDRNQPQHF
>TRBV5-6|TRBJ2-5|-|many
TGTGCCAGCAGCTTGCCCCAGGGAGAGACCCAGTACTTC
CASSLPQGETQYF
>TRBV7-3|TRBJ2-3|TRBD1|few
TGTGCCAGCAGCCCCGTTCAGGGGGCTAAAAAAGGGTTGGATACGCAGTATTTT
CASSPVQGAKKGLDTQYF
>TRBV5-4|TRBJ2-7|TRBD1|few
TGTGCCAGCAGCCCAGGGGACAGGGGAAGATTGGAGCAGTACTTC
CASSPGDRGRLEQYF
>TRBV25-1|TRBJ2-5|-|many
TGTGCCAGCAGTCACAGTCCGGAGACCCAGTACTTC
CASSHSPETQYF
>TRBV5-1|TRBJ2-2|-|many
TGCGCCAGCAGCCCGCGAGGGGGGAATAGGGAGCTGTTTTTT
CASSPRGGNRELFF
>TRBV20-1|TRBJ2-1|-|many
TGCAGTGCTAGAGATCTACGGGACATGGGATTCAATGAGCAGTTCTTC
CSARDLRDMGFNEQFF
>TRBV19|TRBJ2-1|TRBD1|many
TGTGCCAGTACCTTAGACTTCCGGGACAGGGCCGCCCAGTTCTTC
CASTLDFRDRAAQFF
>TRBV29-1|TRBJ2-5|-|many
TGCAGCGTTGCCAAAAATATACAAGAGACCCAGTACTTC
CSVAKNIQETQYF
>TRBV9|TRBJ2-3|-|many
TGTGCCAGCAGCGTAGATAGAGATACGCAGTATTTT
CASSVDRDTQYF
>TRBV11-2|TRBJ2-2|-|many
TGTGCCAGCAGTTCCGGGACTCCGAGGACCGGGGAGCTGTTTTTT
CASSSGTPRTGELFF
>TRBV12-3/TRBV12-4|TRBJ2-3|-|many
TGTGCCAGCACCACCAACCTCCCAGATACGCAGTATTTT
CASTTNLPDTQYF
>TRBV10-3|TRBJ2-5|-|many
TGTGCCATCAGTGAGTTGGCACCTGGGGAGACCCAGTACTTC
CAISELAPGETQYF
>TRBV10-2|TRBJ2-5|TRBD2|many
TGCGCCAGCAGTGAGTCGGGGACTAGCGGGGGATGGAAGACCCAGTACTTC
CASSESGTSGGWKTQYF
>TRBV6-1|TRBJ1-1|-|many
TGTGCCAGCAGCCTCCCTCACACTGAAGCTTTCTTT
CASSLPHTEAFF
>TRBV5-1|TRBJ1-5|TRBD1|many
TGCGCCAGCAGCTTGAACACAGGGGGCGATCAGCCCCAGCATTTT
CASSLNTGGDQPQHF
>TRBV7-9|TRBJ1-4|-|many
TGTGCCAGCAGCTCACAGGGAGGGGATGAAAAACTGTTTTTT
CASSSQGGDEKLFF
>TRBV7-3|TRBJ1-2|-|-
TGTGCCAGCAGCTTAAGCCCGGGAACCTATGGCTACACCTTC
CASSLSPGTYGYTF
>TRBV7-2|TRBJ1-5|TRBD1|many
TGTGCCAGCAGGAGGACAGGGAACGTCAAGTGGAATCAGCCCCAGCATTTT
CASRRTGNVKWNQPQHF
>TRBV7-9|TRBJ2-7|-|-
TGTGCCAGCAGCTTCCAGGGGTTTGGTGAGCAGTACTTC
CASSFQGFGEQYF
>TRBV24-1|TRBJ2-5|-|many
TGTGCCACCAGTGATTCCCCGGGAGTTACCCAGTACTTC
CATSDSPGVTQYF
>TRBV4-3|TRBJ2-6|-|few
TGCGCCAGCAGCCCCGGGACACTAGCTGGGGCCAACGTCCTGACTTTC
CASSPGTLAGANVLTF
>TRBV6-2/TRBV6-3|TRBJ2-1|-|few
TGTGCCAGCATAGGCTTGGGACGGATGTCCTACAATGAGCAGTTCTTC
CASIGLGRMSYNEQFF
>TRBV28|TRBJ2-1|-|-
TGTGCCAGCAGTTTATGGCCAGAGCAGTTCTTC
CASSLWPEQFF
>TRBV20-1|TRBJ2-3|TRBD2|many
TGCAGTGCTAGTGAACTAGCGGGTATCACAGATACGCAGTATTTT
CSASELAGITDTQYF